A single sample is the source of the 23 T cell receptor beta chains below, sequenced in a study of cytomegalovirus exposure and HLA in healthy donors. The PCR used 60 Vbeta and 13 Jbeta primers. Libraries were prepared by immunoSEQ multiplex PCR; TCRdb keeps only in-frame clonotypes and omits some of them. Here the sample spans 30,000 to 50,000 clones, approximately 70% being singletons. The sequencing sample was made of PBMCs. These receptor sequences come from a man aged 35 to 55 in good health and CMV-seronegative.

Comment on this clone: One end of the junction fails to match germline, which may point to a read error. The gene calls are TRBV7-7 and TRBJ2-1, with TRBD2 identical over 9 bases. The CDR3 loop spans 13 amino acids. Germline V gene sequence: CDR1 SSHAT, CDR2 FNYEAQ (reference sequence). The CDR3 bases are TGTGCTAGCAGTTCTAGCGGGGAAGGTGAGCAGTTCTTC. Amino acid sequence: CASSSSGEGEQFF.

V is TRBV30 and J is TRBJ2-7; 7 nucleotides align to TRBD1. Losses at the gene ends were 1 base for V and 2 bases for J; bases not matched to a gene: 8. CDR3 length equals 15 residues. The germline gives CDR1 GTSNPN, CDR2 SVGIG (reference sequence). CDR3 protein: CAWSADRAITYEQYF. DNA for the CDR3: TGTGCCTGGAGTGCCGACAGGGCAATCACCTACGAGCAGTACTTC.

This clone was detected once. The rearrangement uses TRBV11-3 and TRBJ2-5; 9 bases align to TRBD1. The CDR3 sequence is 15 residues long. Germline CDR1 and CDR2: SGHNT and YENEEA. V dropped 5 bases and J dropped 2; count of bases not matched to a gene: 6. Here the CDR3 reads CASSPRTGEQETQYF. DNA of the CDR3: TGTGCCAGCAGCCCCAGGACAGGGGAACAAGAGACCCAGTACTTC.

The V gene is TRBV10-3, the J gene TRBJ2-3; 8 nucleotides line up with TRBD2. V gave up 2 bases and J gave up 0 bases; unmatched junction bases: 4. The CDR3 runs 16 residues. CDR1 is ENHRY, CDR2 SYGVKD, per germline. This CDR3 reads CAISEPAGGSTDTQYF. In DNA, the CDR3 is TGTGCCATCAGTGAGCCGGCGGGGGGCAGCACAGATACGCAGTATTTT.

The rearrangement uses TRBV7-8 and TRBJ2-1; possible D gene TRBD1, 6 bases. Germline loops: CDR1 SGHVS, CDR2 FQNEAQ. V lost 5 bases to trimming and J lost 6 bases, with 14 bases between them. The length of the CDR3 is 14 residues. The CDR3 sequence: CASSPGALLNEQFF. The CDR3 DNA is TGTGCCAGCAGCCCAGGGGCCCTGCTCAATGAGCAGTTCTTC.

This clone was detected a few times. CDR3 DNA: TGTGCCAGCAGTTTTTCAGGGGCCTATGGCTACACCTTC. Encoded protein: CASSFSGAYGYTF. The rearrangement joins TRBV27 to TRBJ1-2; D may be TRBD1 (6 bases). Trimming removed 3 bases from V and 4 bases from J, with 9 bases in between. This CDR3 spans 13 amino acids. Germline V gene sequence: CDR1 MNHEY, CDR2 SMNVEV (reference sequence).

J is TRBJ2-3 and V is TRBV10-2; 10 nucleotides align to TRBD2. Germline CDR1 WSHSY, CDR2 SAAADI. The CDR3 is 15 residues long. V was clipped by 7 bases and J by 3 bases; unmatched bases: 7. This chain's CDR3 is CASTTAGGPTDTQYF. CDR3 DNA: TGCGCCAGCACCACAGCGGGGGGGCCGACAGATACGCAGTATTTT.

J is TRBJ2-7 and V is TRBV7-2, with 9 bases that match TRBD2. Losses at the gene ends were 5 bases for V and 2 bases for J; bases not matched to a gene: 4. This CDR3 has 14 amino acids. Germline CDR1 SGHTA, CDR2 FQGNSA. DNA of the CDR3: TGTGCCAGCAGCCCCGCGGGGGGGCCCTACGAGCAGTACTTC. As protein: CASSPAGGPYEQYF.

The chain couples TRBV27 to TRBJ1-5; the D gene is possibly TRBD1 (6 bases). Germline CDR1 reads MNHEY; CDR2 reads SMNVEV (reference sequence). Trimming cost V 3 bases and J 4 bases, with 10 bases left between them. This CDR3 is 14 amino acids long. The CDR3 DNA reads as TGTGCCAGCAGTTTTGGACAGCAGAATCAGCCCCAGCATTTT. This codes for CASSFGQQNQPQHF.

For the CDR3, the DNA is TGTGCCAGCAGGCGGACAGGGGAACGTCAGCCCCAGCATTTT. This gives the protein CASRRTGERQPQHF. V gene TRBV14 combines with J gene TRBJ1-5, with TRBD1 matching 9 bases. This CDR3 spans 14 amino acids. V dropped 6 bases and J dropped 6; count of bases not matched to a gene: 6. Germline V CDR1 and CDR2: SGHDN, FVKESK.

J is TRBJ2-5 and V is TRBV19; 8 positions match TRBD1. Per germline, CDR1 LNHDA and CDR2 SQIVND (reference sequence). This CDR3 contains 14 residues. Trimming at V came to 6 bases and at J to 4 bases, leaving 7 bases not matched to a gene. CDR3 DNA: TGTGCCAGTAGGTCGACAGGGGCTCGAGAGACCCAGTACTTC. This codes for CASRSTGARETQYF.

The V gene is TRBV30, the J gene TRBJ2-3, with TRBD2 matching over 16 bases. The CDR3 is 15 residues long. V shed 5 bases, J shed 5 bases, and the junction held 4 bases outside the gene matches. Germline loops: CDR1 GTSNPN, CDR2 SVGIG (reference sequence). The CDR3 nucleotides read TGTGCCTGGGCGGGACTAGCGGGGGGGCGAGATACGCAGTATTTT. Translation: CAWAGLAGGRDTQYF.

J is TRBJ2-7 and V is TRBV4-2; TRBD1 matches at 10 bases. J gave up 7 bases and V 2 bases, and 8 bases lay outside the gene matches. The CDR3 is made up of 15 amino acids. Per germline, CDR1 LGHNA and CDR2 YNFKEQ. CDR3 sequence reads: CASSQWGTGAIEQYF. CDR3 bases: TGTGCCAGCAGCCAATGGGGGACAGGGGCTATTGAGCAGTACTTC.

V gene TRBV29-1 combines with J gene TRBJ2-7; tentatively, D is TRBD1 (5 bases). Trimming removed 1 base at V and 3 bases at J, with 16 bases between. The CDR3 runs 15 residues. Germline assignment: CDR1 SQVTM and CDR2 ANQGSEA. The CDR3 nucleotides read TGCAGCGTTGAAGTCTTCGACAGTAACAGCTACGAGCAGTACTTC. Amino acid sequence: CSVEVFDSNSYEQYF.

J is TRBJ1-6 and V is TRBV6-4; maybe TRBD1 (5 bases). Between the trimmed V and J ends, which lost 3 bases and 5 bases, there was a span of 14 bases. CDR3 size: 16 residues. Germline V gives CDR1 MRHNA, CDR2 SNTAGT. This CDR3 reads CASSEWGVKDNSPLHF. The CDR3 bases are TGTGCCAGCAGTGAATGGGGCGTCAAGGATAATTCACCCCTCCACTTT.

This clone was picked up a small number of times. The J gene is TRBJ2-3, the V gene TRBV19; 7 bases fit TRBD1. After removal of 10 bases from V and 3 bases from J, the junction contained 10 bases not matched to a gene. This CDR3 has 14 amino acids. Germline V gene lookup returns CDR1 LNHDA and CDR2 SQIVND (reference sequence). The CDR3 region has the DNA TGTGCCATCAAGGGAACAGGGGATACAGATACGCAGTATTTT. Protein sequence: CAIKGTGDTDTQYF.

This clone turned up a few times. DNA of the CDR3: TGTGCCAGCAGCTTCGGGACAGGGGGTAATTCACCCCTCCACTTT. It encodes CASSFGTGGNSPLHF. The V call is TRBV5-4, the J call TRBJ1-6, with 11 bases lining up with TRBD1. CDR1 is SGHNT, CDR2 YYREEE, per germline (reference sequence). The V and J ends lost 2 bases and 6 bases, in that order; junction bases with no gene match: 1. The CDR3 is 15 amino acids.

V usage is TRBV6-6 and J usage is TRBJ1-1; a weak D match, TRBD1 (6 bases). Germline V lookup: CDR1 MNHNY, CDR2 SVGAGI (reference sequence). V lost 2 bases to trimming and J lost 4 bases, with 11 bases between them. This CDR3 spans 14 amino acids. The CDR3 loop reads CASSYPGGATEAFF. CDR3 coding DNA: TGTGCCAGCAGTTACCCGGGGGGGGCCACTGAAGCTTTCTTT.

The CDR3 loop reads CASSGPFGAGNTEAFF. The CDR3, as DNA: TGTGCCAGCAGTGGCCCCTTTGGGGCAGGAAACACTGAAGCTTTCTTT. The rearrangement links TRBV6-1 to TRBJ1-1, with D possibly TRBD1 on 5 matching bases. Deletions cut 4 bases from V and 2 bases from J, with 17 bases between. Germline V gene lookup returns CDR1 MNHNS and CDR2 SASEGT. The CDR3 sequence is 16 residues long.

A single count supports this clone. The rearrangement links TRBV6-1 to TRBJ1-2; 7 bases are shared with TRBD1. This CDR3 contains 13 residues. Germline values: CDR1 MNHNS, CDR2 SASEGT. V gave up 4 bases and J gave up 5 bases; unmatched junction bases: 4. Here the CDR3 reads CASSANRGYGYTF. DNA of the CDR3: TGTGCCAGCAGTGCAAACAGGGGATATGGCTACACCTTC.

The genes are TRBV6-6 and TRBJ1-1; 8 nucleotides agree with TRBD1. With 6 bases clipped from V and 3 bases from J, the junction kept 9 bases outside the gene matches. Germline V lookup: CDR1 MNHNY, CDR2 SVGAGI (reference sequence). The CDR3 is made up of 15 amino acids. The CDR3 here is CASSRPSTGDTEAFF. CDR3 DNA: TGTGCCAGCAGCCGCCCCTCGACAGGGGACACTGAAGCTTTCTTT.

The rearrangement uses TRBV30 and TRBJ2-5; possible D gene TRBD2, 6 bases. The V end lost 2 bases, the J end lost 2 bases, and 15 bases lay between the germline ends. This CDR3 has 15 amino acids. The V gene's germline CDR1 is GTSNPN and CDR2 SVGIG (reference sequence). The CDR3 protein is CAWSYVGGSQETQYF. DNA of the CDR3: TGTGCCTGGAGTTATGTTGGGGGGAGTCAAGAGACCCAGTACTTC. Combining the CDR3 with reference TRBV30 and TRBJ2-5 gives the whole variable domain SQTIHQWPATLVQPVGSPLSLECTVEGTSNPNLYWYRQAAGRGLQLLFYSVGIGQISSEVPQNLSASRPQDRQFILSSKKLLLSDSGFYLCAWSYVGGSQETQYFGPGTRLLVL.

In its sample, this clone ranks as medium-sized (0.01 to 0.1%). The chain combines TRBV6-5 with TRBJ1-2, with 7 bases fitting TRBD1. Germline CDR1 is MNHEY and CDR2 is SVGAGI. This CDR3 has 12 residues. After removal of 7 bases from V and 8 bases from J, the junction contained 7 bases not matched to a gene. The CDR3: CASTDRAGGYTF. CDR3 DNA: TGTGCCAGCACTGACAGGGCGGGCGGCTACACCTTC.